Below, 15 T cell receptor beta chains from the same sample are listed, as sequenced in a study of metastatic and nonmetastatic thyroid tumors (TCRdb year 2020). No treatment had been received by any patient before thyroid surgery. The receptor library was made with PCR. The sequencer listed for this sample is Illumina HiSeq 4000. Using fastp at Q25 and MiXCR, TCRdb reprocessed the public reads and kept productive beta chains. This sample has about 92,000 clones in its table, and around 14% of those were observed once. The ten largest clones add up to 3.6% of the sample. The sequenced material came from blood. These receptors were collected from a female donor with papillary thyroid cancer or a benign thyroid nodule (not recorded which). Some clones in this sample may be carry-over from other donors' samples.

This clone was counted many times. This chain connects TRBV5-1 to TRBJ1-3, with 7 bases that match TRBD1. CDR1 and CDR2 (germline): SGHRS, YFSETQ. V was pared by 4 bases and J by 4 bases, with 8 bases of the junction left unmatched. The CDR3 has 15 amino acids. The CDR3 spells CASSPEPTGGNTIYF. The DNA of the CDR3 is TGCGCCAGCAGCCCCGAACCGACAGGGGGAAACACCATATATTTT.

This clone was observed at least ten times. The chain joins TRBV9 to TRBJ2-7; 10 bases match TRBD2. Germline lookup yields CDR1 SGDLS and CDR2 YYNGEE. The V and J ends lost 2 bases and 1 base, in that order; junction bases with no gene match: 3. This CDR3 contains 15 residues. The CDR3 reads CASSVVAGGSYEQYF. The CDR3, as DNA: TGTGCCAGCAGCGTGGTAGCGGGGGGATCCTACGAGCAGTACTTC.

Comments on this clone: This sample includes further DNA sequences coding for the same CDR3. The rearrangement joins TRBV29-1 to TRBJ1-4; a possible D gene is TRBD1 (6 bases). Per the germline V gene, CDR1 is SQVTM and CDR2 is ANQGSEA. The CDR3 has 14 residues. The V gene lost 3 bases and the J gene lost 5 bases, with 13 bases spanning the gap. CDR3 sequence: CSVDGGQGNEKLFF. CDR3 sequence (DNA): TGCAGCGTTGATGGGGGGCAGGGAAATGAAAAACTGTTTTTT.

This clone was recorded many times. This chain joins TRBV6-1 and TRBJ1-3, with D uncertain. Per the germline V gene, CDR1 is MNHNS and CDR2 is SASEGT. V gave up 7 bases and J gave up 0 bases, with 13 bases separating them. The length of the CDR3 is 15 residues. CDR3 residues: CASNPFGGSGNTIYF. CDR3 in DNA: TGTGCCAGCAATCCCTTCGGTGGCTCTGGAAACACCATATATTTT.

The rearrangement joins TRBV12-3 or TRBV12-4 to TRBJ1-6; perhaps TRBD1 as D (6 bases). V lost 4 bases to trimming and J lost 14 bases, with 21 bases between them. This CDR3 spans 15 amino acids. CDR3 sequence reads: CASSSPKTGAVALHF. The CDR3 DNA sequence: TGTGCCAGCAGTTCACCTAAGACAGGCGCGGTAGCCCTCCACTTT.

The chain combines TRBV6-1 with TRBJ2-3, with 10 bases identical to TRBD1. Germline V gives CDR1 MNHNS, CDR2 SASEGT. The V and J ends lost 6 bases and 2 bases, in that order; junction bases with no gene match: 8. The CDR3 is 16 amino acids. The CDR3 DNA reads TGTGCCAGCAGGAGGGGGACAGGGGTTAACACAGATACGCAGTATTTT. It codes for CASRRGTGVNTDTQYF.

A note on this clone: This may be a read error, as it is one base from a much larger clone. Within the sample, other DNA sequences also encode this same CDR3. The genes are TRBV5-1 and TRBJ1-1; maybe TRBD1 (6 bases). This CDR3 contains 13 residues. The germline V gene encodes CDR1 SGHRS and CDR2 YFSETQ. Trimming took 0 bases from V and 6 from J, leaving 9 bases between them. In nucleotides, the CDR3 is TGCGCCAGCAGCTTGGAGACAGGAGCTGAAGCTTTCTTT. This codes for CASSLETGAEAFF.

This clone was recorded a few times. A much larger clone differs by one base, so this may be a read error. Different DNA sequences within this sample yield the same CDR3. The DNA of the CDR3 is TGCAGTGCTACGGGCGGCATCACTGAAGCTTTCTTT. This encodes CSATGGITEAFF. The rearrangement uses TRBV20-1 and TRBJ1-1; no firm D call. The germline V gene encodes CDR1 DFQATT and CDR2 SNEGSKA (reference sequence). The CDR3 is 12 amino acids. V shed 4 bases and J shed 4 bases, with 10 bases lying between them.

This clone was observed at least ten times. A read error is possible here, since a much larger clone lies one base away. The V call is TRBV6-8, the J call TRBJ1-1; D gene ambiguous. CDR1 and CDR2 (germline): MNHGY, SAAAGT. CDR3 size: 12 residues. The germline V and J ends were trimmed by 0 bases and 7 bases, with 6 bases remaining between them. For the CDR3, the DNA is TGTGCCAGCAGTTACTCGGATTTTGAAGCTTTCTTT. Residues: CASSYSDFEAFF.

This clone was observed many times. The chain recombines TRBV19 with TRBJ1-5; 9 positions match TRBD1. Germline assignment: CDR1 LNHDA and CDR2 SQIVND (reference sequence). Trimming removed 5 bases from V and 6 bases from J; junction bases left unmatched: 2. The CDR3 is made up of 13 amino acids. The CDR3 protein is CASSEDRGQPQHF. In nucleotides, the CDR3 is TGTGCCAGTAGTGAGGACAGGGGTCAGCCCCAGCATTTT.

This clone was detected many times. The chain carries TRBV6-1 and TRBJ2-1; 9 nucleotides line up with TRBD2. CDR1 is MNHNS, CDR2 SASEGT, per germline. The CDR3 contains 12 residues. After removal of 11 bases from V and 7 bases from J, the junction contained 6 bases not matched to a gene. In nucleotides, the CDR3 is TGTGCCGGCGGGAGGGAAACGAATGAGCAGTTCTTC. Amino acid sequence: CAGGRETNEQFF.

This clone has ten or more counts. The V call is TRBV15, the J call TRBJ1-2, with 8 bases fitting TRBD1. V was pared by 5 bases and J by 0 bases, with 5 bases of the junction left unmatched. This CDR3 is 15 amino acids long. The germline V gene encodes CDR1 LNHNV and CDR2 YYDKDF (reference sequence). The CDR3 DNA reads as TGTGCCACCAGCGGGGGACAGGCCGCTAACTATGGCTACACCTTC. Residues: CATSGGQAANYGYTF.

Comment on this clone: A read error may be the cause here, since a much bigger clone is one base away. The same CDR3 can be traced to other DNA sequences in this sample. The rearrangement joins TRBV20-1 to TRBJ2-3; D unresolved. The CDR3 length is 14 residues. Germline loops: CDR1 DFQATT, CDR2 SNEGSKA (reference sequence). V was pared by 3 bases and J by 1 base, with 11 bases between. The CDR3: CSARSTAGTDTQYF. CDR3 DNA: TGCAGTGCTAGGTCTACAGCCGGCACAGATACGCAGTATTTT.

This clone came up many times. The V gene is TRBV5-4, the J gene TRBJ2-7; TRBD2 is a possible D gene (6 bases). The CDR3 extends over 14 amino acids. Deletions cut 4 bases from V and 3 bases from J, with 14 bases between. In germline, CDR1 is SGHNT, CDR2 YYREEE (reference sequence). CDR3 nucleotide sequence: TGTGCCAGCAGCCGGGACGGAGGGCACTACGAGCAGTACTTC. This encodes CASSRDGGHYEQYF.

This clone was seen at least ten times. The V gene is TRBV30, the J gene TRBJ1-5; 8 bases map to TRBD1. The CDR3 has 13 residues. The V gene end was trimmed by 5 bases and the J gene end by 6 bases; junction bases not matched to a gene: 6. Germline CDR1 GTSNPN, CDR2 SVGIG (reference sequence). CDR3 loop: CAWGQGGGQPQHF. CDR3 in DNA: TGTGCCTGGGGACAGGGCGGGGGTCAGCCCCAGCATTTT. The variable domain in full, with the rest retrieved from reference TRBV30 and TRBJ1-5, is SQTIHQWPATLVQPVGSPLSLECTVEGTSNPNLYWYRQAAGRGLQLLFYSVGIGQISSEVPQNLSASRPQDRQFILSSKKLLLSDSGFYLCAWGQGGGQPQHFGDGTRLSIL.